This is a list of T cell receptor beta chains from one sample in a study of siplizumab effects on memory and regulatory T cells. TCRdb's table, derived via immunoSEQ multiplex PCR, lists solely in-frame clones and lacks some. The sample lists about 46,000 clones, about 93% occurring once. Sequencing was performed on CD8+ T cells sorted from blood. The receptors shown here come from a human donor in good health. The CDR3 runs from the conserved cysteine through the conserved F or W. D genes are given only for firm matches. Size is omitted from some rows. Given values are once, few, many or a class for expanded clones.

d_call,cdr3_length,clone_size,j_call,v_call,cdr3_aa,cdr3_nt
TRBD2,15,NA,TRBJ2-1,TRBV28,CASRSLAGPYNEQFF,TGTGCCAGCAGATCACTAGCGGGGCCTTACAATGAGCAGTTCTTC
NA,15,few,TRBJ2-1,TRBV7-6,CASSQKAGGTNEQFF,TGTGCCAGCAGCCAAAAAGCCGGAGGAACGAATGAGCAGTTCTTC
TRBD2,13,NA,TRBJ2-1,TRBV4-1,CASSQFSGSGQFF,TGCGCCAGCAGCCAATTTAGCGGGAGTGGGCAGTTCTTC
NA,13,NA,TRBJ1-1,TRBV5-1,CASSLGGNTEAFF,TGCGCCAGCAGCTTAGGAGGGAACACTGAAGCTTTCTTT
NA,13,NA,TRBJ2-3,TRBV2,CASRGRGTDTQYF,TGTGCCAGCAGAGGTCGGGGCACAGATACGCAGTATTTT
NA,10,NA,TRBJ2-7,TRBV29-1,CSVEFGEQYF,TGCAGCGTTGAATTTGGCGAGCAGTACTTC
NA,13,NA,TRBJ2-7,TRBV7-8,CASSSDRSYEQYF,TGTGCCAGCAGCTCCGACAGGTCCTACGAGCAGTACTTC
TRBD1,13,NA,TRBJ2-1,TRBV2,CANTGVTYNEQFF,TGTGCCAACACAGGGGTGACCTACAATGAGCAGTTCTTC
NA,13,NA,TRBJ1-1,TRBV11-1,CASSLALGTEAFF,TGTGCCAGCAGCTTAGCCTTGGGTACTGAAGCTTTCTTT
NA,13,NA,TRBJ1-1,TRBV25-1,CASSLQFHTEAFF,TGTGCCAGCTCTTTACAGTTCCACACTGAAGCTTTCTTT
TRBD1,14,NA,TRBJ1-1,TRBV4-1,CASSQLTGTTEAFF,TGCGCCAGCAGCCAACTGACAGGGACGACTGAAGCTTTCTTT
TRBD1,17,NA,TRBJ2-4,TRBV28,CASSLPHDRGPKNIQYF,TGTGCCAGCAGTTTACCACACGACAGGGGGCCCAAAAACATTCAGTACTTC
TRBD1,14,NA,TRBJ1-3,TRBV30,CAWSVTGLGDTIYF,TGTGCCTGGAGTGTGACAGGGCTAGGAGACACCATATATTTT
TRBD1,13,NA,TRBJ2-7,TRBV19,CASGTGVLYEQYF,TGTGCCAGCGGGACAGGGGTTTTGTACGAGCAGTACTTC
TRBD2,19,NA,TRBJ2-1,TRBV28,CASNDEGLAGLSFYNEQFF,TGTGCCAGCAACGATGAGGGACTAGCGGGACTCTCTTTCTACAATGAGCAGTTCTTC
TRBD2,15,once,TRBJ2-7,TRBV7-9,CASSTSGLAMDEQYF,TGTGCCAGCAGTACATCGGGACTAGCGATGGACGAGCAGTACTTC
NA,16,NA,TRBJ2-1,TRBV10-1,CASSEFASSSYNEQFF,TGCGCCAGCAGTGAGTTCGCTAGTAGCTCCTACAATGAGCAGTTCTTC
NA,15,NA,TRBJ2-3,TRBV7-2,CASSLSRGVLDTQYF,TGTGCCAGCAGCTTATCACGGGGCGTTTTAGATACGCAGTATTTT
NA,17,NA,TRBJ1-4,TRBV7-8,CASSLARTAGTNEKLFF,TGTGCCAGCAGCTTAGCTAGGACAGCTGGAACTAATGAAAAACTGTTTTTT
NA,14,NA,TRBJ2-7,TRBV14,CASSQYGGSYEQYF,TGTGCCAGCAGCCAGTACGGTGGCTCCTACGAGCAGTACTTC
TRBD1,15,NA,TRBJ2-2,TRBV6-5,CASSSLVGQAGELFF,TGTGCCAGCAGTTCCTTAGTGGGACAGGCCGGGGAGCTGTTTTTT
NA,16,once,TRBJ2-3,TRBV9,CASSPSRASHTDTQYF,TGTGCCAGCAGCCCTTCCAGGGCTTCTCACACAGATACGCAGTATTTT
NA,15,NA,TRBJ1-6,TRBV4-1,CASSQDRYRNSPLHF,TGCGCCAGCAGCCAAGATCGCTACCGAAATTCACCCCTCCACTTT
NA,15,NA,TRBJ2-3,TRBV27,CASSLSLGVTDTQYF,TGTGCCAGCAGTTTATCCTTGGGCGTGACAGATACGCAGTATTTT
TRBD2,14,NA,TRBJ2-5,TRBV11-2,CASSPWTSEETQYF,TGTGCCAGCAGCCCTTGGACTAGCGAAGAGACCCAGTACTTC
NA,16,NA,TRBJ2-1,TRBV4-1,CASSQDDVRTGNEQFF,TGCGCCAGCAGCCAAGACGATGTCCGGACGGGGAATGAGCAGTTCTTC
NA,13,NA,TRBJ2-7,TRBV27,CASSSVESYEQYF,TGTGCCAGCAGTTCCGTGGAGAGCTACGAGCAGTACTTC
NA,13,NA,TRBJ2-1,TRBV7-3,CASSFLQGDEQFF,TGTGCCAGCAGCTTTCTGCAGGGCGATGAGCAGTTCTTC
NA,14,NA,TRBJ1-5,TRBV6-1,CASRTPLSNQPQHF,TGTGCCAGCAGGACTCCCCTTAGCAATCAGCCCCAGCATTTT
NA,14,NA,TRBJ2-7,TRBV5-1,CASSTTSIGYEQYF,TGCGCCAGCAGTACGACTAGTATTGGCTACGAGCAGTACTTC
TRBD1,13,NA,TRBJ1-2,TRBV29-1,CSVLPTGDYGYTF,TGCAGCGTTCTACCGACAGGGGACTATGGCTACACCTTC
NA,16,NA,TRBJ2-1,TRBV28,CASRFIGGRPYNEQFF,TGTGCCAGCCGGTTTATCGGGGGTCGCCCCTACAATGAGCAGTTCTTC
NA,14,once,TRBJ2-1,TRBV19,CASSIGDFYNEQFF,TGTGCCAGTAGTATTGGGGACTTCTACAATGAGCAGTTCTTC
NA,14,NA,TRBJ2-1,TRBV9,CASSVVTGYNEQFF,TGTGCCAGCAGCGTAGTCACAGGGTACAATGAGCAGTTCTTC
TRBD1,15,NA,TRBJ2-1,TRBV6-6,CASSYSNRGYNEQFF,TGTGCCAGCAGTTACTCCAACAGGGGCTACAATGAGCAGTTCTTC
TRBD2,19,once,TRBJ2-1,TRBV10-2,CASRDSGGLGLAVYNEQFF,TGCGCCAGCAGGGACTCGGGGGGATTGGGACTAGCAGTCTACAATGAGCAGTTCTTC
NA,13,NA,TRBJ2-7,TRBV29-1,CSVVGIGTYEQYF,TGCAGCGTTGTGGGCATAGGGACCTACGAGCAGTACTTC
NA,15,NA,TRBJ1-1,TRBV6-6,CASSFLTGPNTEAFF,TGTGCCAGCAGTTTCTTGACAGGCCCAAACACTGAAGCTTTCTTT
NA,14,NA,TRBJ2-1,TRBV5-6,CASSLATGRNEQFF,TGTGCCAGCAGCTTGGCTACAGGGAGAAATGAGCAGTTCTTC